The clone carrying this T cell receptor (beta chain) was detected ten times or more. Its matching antigen is unknown. Germline CDR1 and CDR2: DFQATT and SNEGSKA (reference sequence). This CDR3 is 13 amino acids long. V shed 5 bases and J shed 8 bases, with 16 bases lying between them. Time point in this sample: newly diagnosed GD, antithyroid drugs for less than 3 months. TCR sequences were obtained from RNA taken from PBMCs. This specimen belongs to a study of regulatory T cells in long-lasting Graves disease. Study-level results: Persistent disease favored TRBV28, TRBJ1-2 and TRBJ2-5. The persistent group shared about 2,700 public clonotypes, more than the approximately 880 shared by new patients.

Construction of the TCR beta libraries employed iRepertoire HTBI primers in conjunction with Arm-PCR of CDR3 regions. TCRdb passed the multiplex PCR reads through MiXCR, listing each CDR3 protein once. The data contain about 620,000 distinct CDR3 sequences, 16% of them singletons. The same data also went into a second study, on T cells in Graves' hyperthyroidism and ophthalmopathy. From that study: Stable disease denoted Graves' hyperthyroidism without ophthalmopathy progression within 18 months. Patients aged 18 to 65 had newly diagnosed hyperthyroidism of under 2 months' duration.

This specimen consisted of peripheral blood mononuclear cells (PBMCs), obtained at new diagnosis, from a patient treated with antithyroid drugs. V usage is TRBV20-1 and J usage is TRBJ2-4; D gene unclear. The clonotype comes from a woman in her twenties or thirties with Graves disease. The CDR3 region has the DNA TGCAGTGCTTTACGACAAAGGGATGACATTCAGTACTTC. This gives the protein CSALRQRDDIQYF.